This TCR beta chain was captured in a study of T cell changes during pregnancy in multiple sclerosis. Clones were sequenced by immunoSEQ multiplex PCR, and TCRdb holds only the in-frame ones, with some missing. The repertoire holds just over 35,000 clones, with 90% to 95% as singletons. Germline CDR1 SGHRS, CDR2 YFSETQ. The V and J ends lost 0 bases and 4 bases, in that order; junction bases with no gene match: 3. The CDR3 covers 15 residues. This chain joins TRBV5-1 and TRBJ1-1; TRBD1 matches at 10 bases. Sequenced material: CD4+ T cells from peripheral blood mononuclear cells, taken in the first trimester of pregnancy. This clonotype originated in a female donor with multiple sclerosis, enrolled in a pregnancy study. CDR3 amino acids: CASSLVGQGSTEAFF. CDR3 DNA: TGCGCCAGCAGCTTGGTGGGACAGGGGAGCACTGAAGCTTTCTTT.